The 26 T cell receptor beta chains in this list originate from one sample, sequenced in a study of identical twins. From the 5' RACE reads, TCRdb called clonotypes with MiXCR, one entry per CDR3 protein. The sample has hundreds of thousands of distinct CDR3 sequences; around 12% are singletons. These same data were also listed under a study on yellow fever vaccine responses in identical twins.

Specimen: PBMCs. Receptors originate from a woman aged 18-29 years in good health.

The genes are TRBV7-2 and TRBJ2-3, with TRBD2 matching 13 bases. The CDR3 runs 16 residues. V shed 4 bases and J 6 bases; nucleotides not matched to a gene: 7. From germline, CDR1 is SGHTA and CDR2 FQGNSA. The CDR3 DNA follows: TGTGCCAGCAGCTCCGGACTAGCGGGAGAGGTGGATACGCAGTATTTT. Its translation: CASSSGLAGEVDTQYF. The full variable domain, rest sourced from reference TRBV7-2 and TRBJ2-3, is GAGVSQSPSNKVTEKGKDVELRCDPISGHTALYWYRQSLGQGLEFLIYFQGNSAPDKSGLPSDRFSAERTGGSVSTLTIQRTQQEDSAVYLCASSSGLAGEVDTQYFGPGTRLTVL.

This clonotype was counted between two and nine times. The chain recombines TRBV7-6 with TRBJ1-3; D unresolved. CDR1 is SGHVS, CDR2 FNYEAQ, per germline. With 1 base removed from V and 4 bases from J, the gap between germline ends came to 11 bases. This CDR3 contains 15 residues. CDR3 in amino acids: CASSLGAVAGNTIYF. CDR3 DNA sequence: TGTGCCAGCAGCTTAGGGGCCGTGGCAGGAAACACCATATATTTT. The whole variable domain, remainder taken from reference TRBV7-6 and TRBJ1-3, is GAGVSQSPRYKVTKRGQDVALRCDPISGHVSLYWYRQALGQGPEFLTYFNYEAQQDKSGLPNDRFSAERPEGSISTLTIQRTEQRDSAMYRCASSLGAVAGNTIYFGEGSWLTVV.

Here the CDR3 DNA reads TGCAGTGCTGAAGCGGGAGCCTACGAGCAGTACTTC. Protein: CSAEAGAYEQYF. This chain links TRBV20-1 with TRBJ2-7; 8 positions match TRBD2. The CDR3 contains 12 residues. V dropped 5 bases and J dropped 2; count of bases not matched to a gene: 2. Germline values: CDR1 DFQATT, CDR2 SNEGSKA (reference sequence).

The V gene is TRBV7-8, the J gene TRBJ2-5; perhaps TRBD2 as D (6 bases). The V end was cut by 5 bases, the J end by 0 bases, with 16 bases between. The CDR3 consists of 16 residues. Germline-derived CDR1 and CDR2 are SGHVS and FQNEAQ. CDR3 in DNA: TGTGCCAGCAGCGTACTCCGGGACTCGCACCAAGAGACCCAGTACTTC. Amino acid sequence: CASSVLRDSHQETQYF.

This clonotype was seen only a few times. The gene calls are TRBV10-3 and TRBJ1-1, with D maybe TRBD1 (6 bases). Germline loops: CDR1 ENHRY, CDR2 SYGVKD. The V and J ends lost 4 bases and 5 bases respectively, with 11 bases between them. The CDR3 covers 13 residues. The CDR3 reads CAISAGRGTEAFF. In DNA form, the CDR3 reads TGTGCCATCAGTGCAGGGAGGGGGACTGAAGCTTTCTTT.

The chain links TRBV28 to TRBJ2-3, with a weak D call TRBD2 (6 bases). The CDR3 is made up of 14 amino acids. The ends were cut back, 5 bases at V and 3 bases at J, with 12 bases in the middle. Germline V lookup: CDR1 MDHEN, CDR2 SYDVKM. The CDR3 nucleotides are TGTGCCAGCAGTACGCGGGATAAAACAGATACGCAGTATTTT. It translates to CASSTRDKTDTQYF.

The chain carries TRBV19 and TRBJ1-5; 8 bases map to TRBD1. The J segment lost 0 bases and the V segment lost 4 bases, leaving 8 bases of the junction unmatched. Germline-derived CDR1 and CDR2 are LNHDA and SQIVND (reference sequence). CDR3 length: 17 residues. CDR3 region: CASSTGRGLGSNQPQHF. Here the CDR3 DNA reads TGTGCCAGTAGTACGGGCAGGGGGCTTGGTAGCAATCAGCCCCAGCATTTT.

Only a few counts were recorded for this clonotype. The gene calls are TRBV4-1 and TRBJ2-2, with TRBD2 matching over 10 bases. CDR1 is MGHRA and CDR2 is YSYEKL in the germline V gene. The CDR3 totals 18 residues. J was trimmed by 4 bases and V by 2 bases; bases with no gene match: 10. CDR3 residues: CASSQSPQRGGSTGELFF. The CDR3, as DNA: TGCGCCAGCAGCCAAAGCCCCCAGCGGGGGGGGAGCACCGGGGAGCTGTTTTTT.

The rearrangement joins TRBV3-1 to TRBJ1-3; D may be TRBD1 (5 bases). V was clipped by 4 bases and J by 4 bases, with 8 bases between them. The CDR3 is made up of 13 amino acids. CDR1 LGHDT and CDR2 YNNKEL come from the germline V gene (reference sequence). Here the CDR3 reads CASSRAGGNTIYF. The CDR3 DNA reads TGTGCCAGCAGCCGAGCAGGGGGAAACACCATATATTTT.

This clonotype was detected only a few times. The genes are TRBV11-1 and TRBJ2-3, with 14 bases that match TRBD2. The CDR3 spans 19 residues. With 1 base clipped from V and 0 bases from J, the junction kept 6 bases outside the gene matches. Germline V CDR1 and CDR2: SGHAT, FQDESV (reference sequence). DNA of the CDR3: TGTGCCAGCAGCTTAGACCCCGGGACTAGCGGGAGAAGCACAGATACGCAGTATTTT. Amino acids: CASSLDPGTSGRSTDTQYF.

The sample holds a few counts of this clonotype. This chain uses TRBV10-2 with TRBJ2-7; 7 nucleotides line up with TRBD2. Germline CDR1 is WSHSY and CDR2 is SAAADI. This CDR3 is built from 12 residues. Trimming at V came to 8 bases and at J to 6 bases, leaving 7 bases not matched to a gene. The CDR3 protein is CASGRAKVEQYF. The DNA of the CDR3 is TGCGCCAGCGGGAGGGCAAAAGTCGAGCAGTACTTC.

This clonotype was seen a handful of times. The chain is built from TRBV15 and TRBJ2-7, with unresolved D. The CDR3 has 14 amino acids. The germline CDR1 and CDR2 sequences are LNHNV and YYDKDF (reference sequence). The ends were cut back, 0 bases at V and 0 bases at J, with 6 bases in the middle. This CDR3 is CATSRDTGSYEQYV. The CDR3 DNA sequence: TGTGCCACCAGCAGAGATACGGGCTCCTACGAGCAGTACGTC.

This clonotype has a handful of counts. The chain links TRBV3-1 to TRBJ2-7; 10 bases align to TRBD1. The CDR3 consists of 12 residues. The germline gives CDR1 LGHDT, CDR2 YNNKEL (reference sequence). Here the CDR3 reads CASSPTGGPPHV. In nucleotides, the CDR3 is TGTGCCAGCAGCCCGACAGGGGGCCCCCCCCACGTC.

The rearrangement links TRBV7-2 to TRBJ2-4; TRBD1 is a possible D gene (7 bases). V lost 2 bases and J lost 7, with 21 bases in between. Germline assignment: CDR1 SGHTA and CDR2 FQGNSA. The length of the CDR3 is 17 residues. Here the CDR3 reads CASSLRWPGGGLNIQYF. CDR3 nucleotide sequence: TGTGCCAGCAGCTTAAGGTGGCCAGGGGGAGGTTTGAACATTCAGTACTTC.

V usage is TRBV3-1 and J usage is TRBJ1-1, with D hard to call. V gave up 4 bases and J gave up 1 base, with 13 bases separating them. CDR3 length equals 15 residues. Looked up from germline, CDR1 is LGHDT and CDR2 is YNNKEL (reference sequence). The CDR3 region is CASSPTLHRNTEAFF. CDR3 DNA sequence: TGTGCCAGCAGCCCTACCTTACATAGGAACACTGAAGCTTTCTTT. The full variable domain, with the rest looked up from reference TRBV3-1 and TRBJ1-1, is DTAVSQTPKYLVTQMGNDKSIKCEQNLGHDTMYWYKQDSKKFLKIMFSYNNKELIINETVPNRFSPKSPDKAHLNLHINSLELGDSAVYFCASSPTLHRNTEAFFGQGTRLTVV.

Only one count was recorded for this clonotype. The chain carries TRBV12-3 or TRBV12-4 and TRBJ2-7; possibly TRBD1 for D (6 bases). The CDR3 has 14 residues. Trimming stripped 2 bases from V and 1 base from J, with 9 bases between. The DNA of the CDR3 is TGTGCCAGCAGTTTATGGCAGGGGTCCTACGAGCAGTACTTC. As protein: CASSLWQGSYEQYF.

This rearrangement joins TRBV5-6 to TRBJ2-6; no clear D. The germline V gene encodes CDR1 SGHDT and CDR2 YYEEEE. V was cut by 4 bases and J by 1 base, with 12 bases left in between. The CDR3 is 16 residues long. CDR3 nucleotides: TGTGCCAGCAGCGACACGGGTGGTTCTGGGGCCAACGTCCTGACTTTC. This codes for CASSDTGGSGANVLTF.

To note about this clonotype: This may be a read error: a much more frequent sequence differs by one nucleotide. This chain links TRBV12-3 or TRBV12-4 with TRBJ2-1; tentatively, D is TRBD2 (5 bases). The CDR3 covers 15 residues. V was shortened by 0 bases and J by 8 bases, with 14 bases between the two germline ends. CDR3 DNA sequence: TGTGCCAGCAGTTTAGCGGCGTCTCTGGAGGATGAGCAGTTCTTC. This gives the protein CASSLAASLEDEQFF.

The chain has TRBV7-9 and TRBJ2-5, with a tentative D call TRBD2 (6 bases). The length of the CDR3 is 15 residues. Per the germline V gene, CDR1 is SEHNR and CDR2 is FQNEAQ (reference sequence). Trimming removed 5 bases from V and 4 bases from J, with 17 bases in between. The CDR3 sequence is CASSTRTSSPETQYF. For the CDR3, the DNA is TGTGCCAGCAGCACCAGAACTAGCTCCCCAGAGACCCAGTACTTC.

CDR3 residues: CASSPQGWNTGELFF. The CDR3 DNA reads as TGTGCCAGCTCACCACAGGGTTGGAACACCGGGGAGCTGTTTTTT. V usage is TRBV18 and J usage is TRBJ2-2, with unresolved D. V was trimmed by 1 base and J by 1 base, leaving 7 bases between them. This CDR3 contains 15 residues. Germline lookup yields CDR1 KGHSH and CDR2 LQKENI.

The sample holds many counts of this clonotype. V usage is TRBV10-3 and J usage is TRBJ2-2; 7 bases are shared with TRBD1. V shed 6 bases, J shed 3 bases, and the junction held 10 bases outside the gene matches. There are 16 residues in the CDR3. Germline CDR1 and CDR2: ENHRY and SYGVKD. CDR3 sequence (DNA): TGTGCCATCAGCAAGACAGGGAACAGTGACACCGGGGAGCTGTTTTTT. It is translated as CAISKTGNSDTGELFF.

The chain recombines TRBV4-1 with TRBJ2-1, with D maybe TRBD1 (6 bases). V lost 0 bases and J 9 bases, leaving 30 bases between the germline ends. The CDR3 runs 20 residues. Germline V lookup: CDR1 MGHRA, CDR2 YSYEKL. CDR3 residues: CASSQDQGRSAHLVKGEQFF. As DNA, the CDR3 is TGCGCCAGCAGCCAAGATCAGGGGCGATCAGCTCACCTGGTGAAGGGTGAGCAGTTCTTC.

In this sample, this clonotype turned up many times. The V call is TRBV7-7, the J call TRBJ2-2; unclear D gene. The CDR3 extends over 13 amino acids. Germline CDR1 SSHAT, CDR2 FNYEAQ (reference sequence). Trimming shortened V by 5 bases and J by 5 bases, and 9 bases separated the two germline ends. The DNA of the CDR3 is TGTGCCAGCAGCCGACCCTTAACCGGGGAGCTGTTTTTT. It specifies CASSRPLTGELFF.

In this sample, this clonotype turned up a few times. V usage is TRBV21-1 and J usage is TRBJ2-1; no check of the table's D call, TRBD1, against the DNA was made. TRBV21-1 constitutes a pseudogene. The CDR3 spans 17 residues. CDR3 sequence reads: CASSKGGTPHIYNEQFF. The CDR3 bases are TGTGCCAGCAGCAAAGGCGGGACACCTCACATCTACAATGAGCAGTTCTTC.

The rearrangement links TRBV2 to TRBJ1-1; tentatively, D is TRBD1 (6 bases). The CDR3 contains 14 residues. Trimming took off 2 bases at V and 6 bases at J, with 13 bases between the two ends. Germline loops: CDR1 SNHLY, CDR2 FYNNEI. CDR3 sequence: CASSEQGPLAEAFF. DNA for the CDR3: TGTGCCAGCAGTGAACAGGGGCCGTTGGCTGAAGCTTTCTTT.

This clonotype has ten or more counts. This sequence joins TRBV15 and TRBJ2-1, with TRBD1 as a possible D gene (5 bases). Germline CDR1 and CDR2: LNHNV and YYDKDF (reference sequence). Trimming removed 2 bases at V and 6 bases at J, with 23 bases between. There are 18 residues in the CDR3. As DNA, the CDR3 is TGTGCCACCAGCAGACCTGACGGACACCAGCTAGGCGTCAATGAGCAGTTCTTC. Translated, it gives CATSRPDGHQLGVNEQFF.